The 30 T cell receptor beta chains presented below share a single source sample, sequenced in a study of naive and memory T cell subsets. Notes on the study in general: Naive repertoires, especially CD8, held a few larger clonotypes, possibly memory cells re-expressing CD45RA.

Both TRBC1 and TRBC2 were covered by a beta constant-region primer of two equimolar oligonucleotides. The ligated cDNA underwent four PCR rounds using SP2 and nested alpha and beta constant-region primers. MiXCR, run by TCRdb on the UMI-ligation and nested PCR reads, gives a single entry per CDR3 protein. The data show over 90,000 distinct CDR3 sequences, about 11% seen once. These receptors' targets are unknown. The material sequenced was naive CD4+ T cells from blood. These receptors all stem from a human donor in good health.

The CDR3 bases are TGTGCCAGCAGCTTACGGCCTTTCGCCTACAATGAGCAGTTCTTC. This translates into CASSLRPFAYNEQFF. The chain has TRBV7-2 and TRBJ2-1; D is uncertain. V lost 2 bases to trimming and J lost 2 bases, with 10 bases between them. CDR3 length: 15 amino acids. Germline values: CDR1 SGHTA, CDR2 FQGNSA.

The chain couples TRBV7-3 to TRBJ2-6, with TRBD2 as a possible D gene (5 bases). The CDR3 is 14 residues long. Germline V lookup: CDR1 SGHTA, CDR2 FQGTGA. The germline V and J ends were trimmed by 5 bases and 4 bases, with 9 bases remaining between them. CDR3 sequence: CASSPPGGANVLTF. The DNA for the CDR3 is TGTGCCAGCAGCCCCCCGGGGGGGGCCAACGTCCTGACTTTC.

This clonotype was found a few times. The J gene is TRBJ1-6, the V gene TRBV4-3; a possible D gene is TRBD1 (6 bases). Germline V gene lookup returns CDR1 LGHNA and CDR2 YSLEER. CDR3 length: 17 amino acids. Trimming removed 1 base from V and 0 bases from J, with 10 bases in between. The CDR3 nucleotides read TGCGCCAGCAGCCAAGGAGACAGGAGCTCCTATAATTCACCCCTCCACTTT. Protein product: CASSQGDRSSYNSPLHF.

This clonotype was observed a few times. CDR3 sequence: CASSLKDGQPQHF. CDR3 coding DNA: TGTGCCAGCAGTTTAAAGGACGGCCAGCCCCAGCATTTT. V gene TRBV12-3 or TRBV12-4 combines with J gene TRBJ1-5; D gene unclear. The CDR3 has 13 residues. The V end was cut by 2 bases, the J end by 7 bases, with 9 bases between.

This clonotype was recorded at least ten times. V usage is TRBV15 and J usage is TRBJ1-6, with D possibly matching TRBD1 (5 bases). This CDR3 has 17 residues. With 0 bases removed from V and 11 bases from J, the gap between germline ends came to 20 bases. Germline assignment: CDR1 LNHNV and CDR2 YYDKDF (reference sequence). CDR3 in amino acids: CATSRDGGRVNGPPLHF. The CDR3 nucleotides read TGTGCCACCAGCAGAGACGGGGGAAGGGTAAACGGTCCACCCCTCCACTTT.

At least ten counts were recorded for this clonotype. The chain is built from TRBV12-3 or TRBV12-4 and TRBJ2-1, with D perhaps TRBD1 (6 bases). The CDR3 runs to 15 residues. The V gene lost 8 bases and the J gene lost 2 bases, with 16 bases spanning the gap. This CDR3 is CASFQGHRTYNEQFF. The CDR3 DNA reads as TGTGCCAGCTTTCAGGGACACCGTACCTACAATGAGCAGTTCTTC.

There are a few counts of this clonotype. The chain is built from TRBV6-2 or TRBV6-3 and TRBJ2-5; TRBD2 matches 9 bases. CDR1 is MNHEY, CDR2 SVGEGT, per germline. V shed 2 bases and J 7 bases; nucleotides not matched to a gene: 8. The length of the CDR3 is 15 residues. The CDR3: CASSYARGGTGTQYF. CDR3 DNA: TGTGCCAGCAGTTACGCGCGGGGGGGTACCGGGACCCAGTACTTC.

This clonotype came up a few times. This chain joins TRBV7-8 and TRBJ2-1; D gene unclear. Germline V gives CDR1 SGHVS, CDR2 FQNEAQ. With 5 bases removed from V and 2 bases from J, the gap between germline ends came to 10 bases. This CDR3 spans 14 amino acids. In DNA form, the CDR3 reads TGTGCCAGCAGCCCTATTGGGCCCTACAATGAGCAGTTCTTC. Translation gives CASSPIGPYNEQFF.

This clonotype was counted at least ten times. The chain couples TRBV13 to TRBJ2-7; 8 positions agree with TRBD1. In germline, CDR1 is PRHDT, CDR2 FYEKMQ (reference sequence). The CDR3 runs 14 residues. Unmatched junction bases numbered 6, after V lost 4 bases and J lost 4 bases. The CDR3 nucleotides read TGTGCCAGCAGCTCCAGGGGGCTGGGTTACGAGCAGTACTTC. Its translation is CASSSRGLGYEQYF.

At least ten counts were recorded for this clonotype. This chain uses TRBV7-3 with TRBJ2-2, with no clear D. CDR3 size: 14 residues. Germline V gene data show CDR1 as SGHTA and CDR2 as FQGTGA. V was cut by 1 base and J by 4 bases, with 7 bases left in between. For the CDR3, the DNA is TGTGCCAGCAGCTTAAAGCGCAGCACCGGGGAGCTGTTTTTT. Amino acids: CASSLKRSTGELFF.

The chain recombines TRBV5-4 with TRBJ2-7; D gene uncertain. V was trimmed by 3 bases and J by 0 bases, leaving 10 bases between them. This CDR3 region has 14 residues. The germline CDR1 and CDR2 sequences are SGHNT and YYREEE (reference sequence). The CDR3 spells CASSSDLYSYEQYF. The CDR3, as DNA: TGTGCCAGCAGCTCCGATCTATACTCCTACGAGCAGTACTTC.

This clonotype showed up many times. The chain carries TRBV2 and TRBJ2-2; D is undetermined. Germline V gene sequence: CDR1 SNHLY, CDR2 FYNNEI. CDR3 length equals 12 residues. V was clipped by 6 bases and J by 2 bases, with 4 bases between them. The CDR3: CASRVNTGELFF. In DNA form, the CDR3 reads TGTGCCAGCAGGGTAAACACCGGGGAGCTGTTTTTT.

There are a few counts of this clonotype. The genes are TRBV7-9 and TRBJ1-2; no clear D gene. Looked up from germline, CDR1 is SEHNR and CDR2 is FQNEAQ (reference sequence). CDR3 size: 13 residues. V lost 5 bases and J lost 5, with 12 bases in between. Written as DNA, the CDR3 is TGTGCCAGCAGCCCCTCCGGCTGGTATGGCTACACCTTC. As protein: CASSPSGWYGYTF.

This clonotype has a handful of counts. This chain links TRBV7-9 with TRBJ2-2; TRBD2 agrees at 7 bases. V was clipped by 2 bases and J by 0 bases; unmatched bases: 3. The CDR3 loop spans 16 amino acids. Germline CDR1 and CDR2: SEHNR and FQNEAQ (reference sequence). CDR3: CASSLTAGTNTGELFF. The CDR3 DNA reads TGTGCCAGCAGCTTAACAGCGGGGACGAACACCGGGGAGCTGTTTTTT. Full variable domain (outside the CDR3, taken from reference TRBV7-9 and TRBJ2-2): DTGVSQNPRHKITKRGQNVTFRCDPISEHNRLYWYRQTLGQGPEFLTYFQNEAQLEKSRLLSDRFSAERPKGSFSTLEIQRTEQGDSAMYLCASSLTAGTNTGELFFGEGSRLTVL.

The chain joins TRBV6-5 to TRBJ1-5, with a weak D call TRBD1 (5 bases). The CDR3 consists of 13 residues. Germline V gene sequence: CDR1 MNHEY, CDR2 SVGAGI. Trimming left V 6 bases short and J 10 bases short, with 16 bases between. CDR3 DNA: TGTGCCAGCAGACTCACCTCGGGGGGACCCCAGCATTTT. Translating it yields CASRLTSGGPQHF.

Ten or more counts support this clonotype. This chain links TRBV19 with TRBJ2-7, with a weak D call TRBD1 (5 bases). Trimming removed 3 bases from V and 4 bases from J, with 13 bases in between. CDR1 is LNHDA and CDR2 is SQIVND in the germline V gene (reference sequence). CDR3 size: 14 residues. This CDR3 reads CASSIGQGRYEQYF. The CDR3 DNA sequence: TGTGCCAGTAGTATCGGGCAGGGAAGGTACGAGCAGTACTTC.

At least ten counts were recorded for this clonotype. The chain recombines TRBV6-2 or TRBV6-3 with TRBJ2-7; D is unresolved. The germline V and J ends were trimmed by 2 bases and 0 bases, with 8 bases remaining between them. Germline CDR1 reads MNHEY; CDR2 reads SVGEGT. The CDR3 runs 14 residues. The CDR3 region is CASSYGRSSYEQYF. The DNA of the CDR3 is TGTGCCAGCAGTTACGGGCGGAGCTCCTACGAGCAGTACTTC.

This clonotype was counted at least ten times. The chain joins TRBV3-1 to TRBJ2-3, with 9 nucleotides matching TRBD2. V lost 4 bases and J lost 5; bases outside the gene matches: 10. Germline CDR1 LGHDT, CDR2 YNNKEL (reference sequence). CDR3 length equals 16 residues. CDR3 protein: CASSRELAGVRDTQYF. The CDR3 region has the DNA TGTGCCAGCAGCCGAGAATTAGCGGGAGTTAGAGATACGCAGTATTTT.

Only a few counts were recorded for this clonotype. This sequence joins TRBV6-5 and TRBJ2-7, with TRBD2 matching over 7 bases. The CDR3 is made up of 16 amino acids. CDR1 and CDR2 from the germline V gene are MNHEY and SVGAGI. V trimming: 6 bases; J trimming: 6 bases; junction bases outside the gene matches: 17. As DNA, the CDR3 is TGTGCCAGCAGCAGACGGCTAGCGGTTGAGACTGGCGAGCAGTACTTC. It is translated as CASSRRLAVETGEQYF.

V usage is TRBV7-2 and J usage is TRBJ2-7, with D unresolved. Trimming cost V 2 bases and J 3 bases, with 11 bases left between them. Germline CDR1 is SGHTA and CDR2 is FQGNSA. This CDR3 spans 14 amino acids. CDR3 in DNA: TGTGCCAGCAGCTTAAGACGGAAGGACTACGAGCAGTACTTC. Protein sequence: CASSLRRKDYEQYF.

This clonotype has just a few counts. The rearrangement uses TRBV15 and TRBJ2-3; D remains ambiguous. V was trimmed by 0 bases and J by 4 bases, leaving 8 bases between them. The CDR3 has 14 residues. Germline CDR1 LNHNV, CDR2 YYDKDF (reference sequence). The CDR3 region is CATSRDQGSDTQYF. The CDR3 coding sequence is TGTGCCACCAGCAGAGATCAAGGGTCAGATACGCAGTATTTT.

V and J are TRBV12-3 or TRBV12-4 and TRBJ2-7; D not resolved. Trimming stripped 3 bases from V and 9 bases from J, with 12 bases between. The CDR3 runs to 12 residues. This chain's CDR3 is CASSFGSLVQYF. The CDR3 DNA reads TGTGCCAGCAGTTTCGGGTCCTTAGTGCAGTACTTC.

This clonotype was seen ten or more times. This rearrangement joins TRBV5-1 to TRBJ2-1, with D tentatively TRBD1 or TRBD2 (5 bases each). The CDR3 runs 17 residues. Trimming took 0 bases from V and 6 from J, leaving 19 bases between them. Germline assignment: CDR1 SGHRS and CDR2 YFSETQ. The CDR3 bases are TGCGCCAGCAGCTTGGCCGGCTTGGGGGATGGTGGCAATGAGCAGTTCTTC. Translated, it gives CASSLAGLGDGGNEQFF.

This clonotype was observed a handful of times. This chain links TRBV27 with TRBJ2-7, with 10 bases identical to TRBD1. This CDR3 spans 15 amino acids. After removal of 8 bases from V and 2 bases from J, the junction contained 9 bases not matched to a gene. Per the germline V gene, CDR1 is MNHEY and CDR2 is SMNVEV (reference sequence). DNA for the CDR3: TGTGCCAGCGCATCCGGGACAGGGGCCACCTACGAGCAGTACTTC. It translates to CASASGTGATYEQYF.

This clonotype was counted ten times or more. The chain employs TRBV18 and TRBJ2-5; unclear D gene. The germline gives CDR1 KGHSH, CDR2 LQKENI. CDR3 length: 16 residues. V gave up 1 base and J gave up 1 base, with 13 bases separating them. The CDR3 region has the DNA TGTGCCAGCTCACCACTCGTTTCTGAATTCCAAGAGACCCAGTACTTC. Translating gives CASSPLVSEFQETQYF.

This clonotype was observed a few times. The CDR3 loop reads CSVEAFRTGTDYEQYF. The CDR3 nucleotides read TGCAGCGTTGAAGCCTTCCGGACCGGGACAGATTACGAGCAGTACTTC. The chain has TRBV29-1 and TRBJ2-7; 7 bases map to TRBD1. Germline lookup yields CDR1 SQVTM and CDR2 ANQGSEA. This CDR3 region has 16 residues. V trimming: 1 base; J trimming: 4 bases; junction bases outside the gene matches: 13.

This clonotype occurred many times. CDR3 coding DNA: TGCAGTGCTAGAGTGTCGGCCCAGTACTTC. Translation: CSARVSAQYF. The gene calls are TRBV20-1 and TRBJ2-5; D uncertain. V was trimmed by 1 base and J by 9 bases, leaving 6 bases between them. CDR1 DFQATT and CDR2 SNEGSKA come from the germline V gene (reference sequence). The CDR3 has 10 amino acids.

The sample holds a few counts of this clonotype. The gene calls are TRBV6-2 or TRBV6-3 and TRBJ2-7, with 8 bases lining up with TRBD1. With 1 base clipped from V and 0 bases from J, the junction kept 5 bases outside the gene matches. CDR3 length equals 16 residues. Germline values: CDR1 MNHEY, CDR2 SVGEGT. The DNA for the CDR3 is TGTGCCAGCAGTTACTGGGGGACAGGCCGCTCCTACGAGCAGTACTTC. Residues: CASSYWGTGRSYEQYF.

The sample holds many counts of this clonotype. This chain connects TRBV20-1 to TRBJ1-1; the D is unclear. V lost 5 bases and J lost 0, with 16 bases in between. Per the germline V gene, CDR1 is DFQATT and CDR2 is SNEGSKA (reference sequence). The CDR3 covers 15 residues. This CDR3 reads CSAVSSLAVNTEAFF. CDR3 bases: TGCAGTGCTGTGAGTAGCCTTGCAGTGAACACTGAAGCTTTCTTT.

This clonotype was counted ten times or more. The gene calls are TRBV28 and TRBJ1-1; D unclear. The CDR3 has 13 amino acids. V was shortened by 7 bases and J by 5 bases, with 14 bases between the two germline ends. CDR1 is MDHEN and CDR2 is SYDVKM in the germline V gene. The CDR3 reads CASNLASGTEAFF. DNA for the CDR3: TGTGCCAGCAACTTGGCGTCGGGGACTGAAGCTTTCTTT. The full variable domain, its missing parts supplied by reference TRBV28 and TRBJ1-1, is DVKVTQSSRYLVKRTGEKVFLECVQDMDHENMFWYRQDPGLGLRLIYFSYDVKMKEKGDIPEGYSVSREKKERFSLILESASTNQTSMYLCASNLASGTEAFFGQGTRLTVV.